This TCR beta chain was obtained from a study of response to subunit inactivated influenza vaccine. MiXCR, applied by TCRdb to the RT-PCR reads, yields one record per CDR3 protein. This sample has about 520,000 distinct CDR3 sequences; roughly 7.6% occur once, and the top ten carry roughly 13%. Of note for this clonotype: Its antigen remains unknown.

Study outcomes and limitations: With each seasonal influenza vaccination, the authors suggested, few new T cells are recruited.

CDR3 length: 14 residues. Trimming removed 3 bases from V and 8 bases from J; junction bases left unmatched: 3. CDR1 is LGHDT, CDR2 YNNKEL, per germline (reference sequence). V usage is TRBV3-1 and J usage is TRBJ2-1, with 11 nucleotides matching TRBD1. The sample in question was PBMCs from blood, obtained about 23 months after vaccination. The TCR comes from a man in his fifties or sixties who received an inactivated influenza vaccine. CDR3 DNA: TGTGCCAGCAGCCAGGGACAGGGGGTCTATGAGCAGTTCTTC. Protein product: CASSQGQGVYEQFF.